One sample yielded the 10 T cell receptor beta chains listed below, sequenced in a study of cytomegalovirus exposure and HLA in healthy donors. This PCR relied on a set of 60 Vbeta primers and 13 Jbeta primers. Here immunoSEQ multiplex PCR was the method, and the copy in TCRdb shows in-frame clones only, minus some. This sample carries some 150,000 clones, around 80% of them seen once, and the ten largest clones take approximately 8.7%. Sequencing input: PBMCs. Every receptor here comes from a man aged 18 to 29 in good health and CMV-seropositive.

The chain is built from TRBV12-2 and TRBJ1-2. TRBV12-2 is tagged as a pseudogene. The length of the CDR3 is 16 residues. CDR3 amino acids: CASRLEYGGRQHGYTF. CDR3 in DNA: TGTGCAAGTCGCTTAGAGTACGGGGGGCGTCAGCATGGCTACACCTTC.

This sequence joins TRBV12-5 and TRBJ2-2; TRBD1 might be the D (5 bases). This CDR3 contains 14 residues. Per germline, CDR1 LGHNT and CDR2 FRNRAP. Deletions cut 6 bases from V and 0 bases from J, with 8 bases between. CDR3 DNA sequence: TGTGCTAGTGGCGACAGCCCGAACACCGGGGAGCTGTTTTTT. This translates into CASGDSPNTGELFF. Looking up the rest from reference TRBV12-5 and TRBJ2-2 gives the full variable domain: DARVTQTPRHKVTEMGQEVTMRCQPILGHNTVFWYRQTMMQGLELLAYFRNRAPLDDSGMPKDRFSAEMPDATLATLKIQPSEPRDSAVYFCASGDSPNTGELFFGEGSRLTVL.

The V call is TRBV7-9, the J call TRBJ1-4, with 9 bases that match TRBD1. The V gene end was trimmed by 6 bases and the J gene end by 0 bases; junction bases not matched to a gene: 5. The CDR3 is made up of 16 amino acids. Per germline, CDR1 SEHNR and CDR2 FQNEAQ (reference sequence). In DNA form, the CDR3 reads TGTGCCAGCAGTTGGGGACAGGGAACAACTAATGAAAAACTGTTTTTT. Its protein is CASSWGQGTTNEKLFF.

V and J are TRBV7-3 and TRBJ2-2, with a possible D match to TRBD1 (6 bases). Trimming shortened V by 4 bases and J by 5 bases, and 11 bases separated the two germline ends. This CDR3 is 14 amino acids long. Germline CDR1 SGHTA, CDR2 FQGTGA. CDR3 sequence (DNA): TGTGCCAGCAGCTACTCACAGGGTACCGGGGAGCTGTTTTTT. As protein: CASSYSQGTGELFF.

CDR3 loop: CASSHAGDRGIEGYTF. CDR3 in DNA: TGTGCCAGCAGCCACGCGGGGGACAGGGGGATCGAGGGCTACACCTTC. The rearrangement joins TRBV27 to TRBJ1-2, with 11 bases that match TRBD1. CDR3 length equals 16 residues. The germline CDR1 and CDR2 sequences are MNHEY and SMNVEV (reference sequence). The V and J ends lost 6 bases and 8 bases, in that order; junction bases with no gene match: 14.

CDR3 coding DNA: TGTGCCAGCAGTTTATCAGCGGCAGATACGCAGTATTTT. It yields the protein CASSLSAADTQYF. The chain couples TRBV27 to TRBJ2-3; D might be TRBD2 (5 bases). The V gene's germline CDR1 is MNHEY and CDR2 SMNVEV (reference sequence). There are 13 residues in the CDR3. Trimming took 0 bases from V and 4 from J, leaving 5 bases between them.

This clone has only a few counts. J is TRBJ2-1 and V is TRBV7-9, with 7 bases lining up with TRBD1. Per germline, CDR1 SEHNR and CDR2 FQNEAQ (reference sequence). Trimming at V came to 1 base and at J to 10 bases, leaving 10 bases not matched to a gene. The CDR3 loop spans 15 amino acids. This chain's CDR3 is CASSLDYRGWPEQFF. CDR3 in DNA: TGTGCCAGCAGCTTAGATTACAGGGGATGGCCAGAGCAGTTCTTC.

J is TRBJ1-2 and V is TRBV11-2; TRBD1 matches 7 bases. Germline-derived CDR1 and CDR2 are SGHAT and FQNNGV. J gave up 4 bases and V 0 bases, and 5 bases lay outside the gene matches. CDR3 length: 15 amino acids. The CDR3 DNA is TGTGCCAGCAGCTTAGAAAGGGGGCAGGCCTATGGCTACACCTTC. Its protein is CASSLERGQAYGYTF.

This clone was counted once. V gene TRBV18 combines with J gene TRBJ2-3; TRBD2 is a possible D gene (5 bases). V shed 1 base and J shed 4 bases, with 12 bases lying between them. The CDR3 covers 15 residues. Germline V gene sequence: CDR1 KGHSH, CDR2 LQKENI. The CDR3 sequence: CASSPRETGADTQYF. The CDR3 nucleotides are TGTGCCAGCTCACCACGAGAGACCGGGGCAGATACGCAGTATTTT.

This clone came up a few times. The V gene is TRBV2, the J gene TRBJ2-7; 7 bases fit TRBD1. The CDR3 is 14 amino acids. V dropped 5 bases and J dropped 3; count of bases not matched to a gene: 7. Germline assignment: CDR1 SNHLY and CDR2 FYNNEI. The DNA for the CDR3 is TGTGCCAGCAGTACCGGGACAGATATCTACGAGCAGTACTTC. Translation: CASSTGTDIYEQYF.